Listed below are T cell receptor beta chains from one sample, sequenced in a study of blood T cell repertoires in COVID-19. Profiled with immunoSEQ multiplex PCR; TCRdb holds only in-frame clones, not every one. The repertoire holds 130,000 or so clones, about 90% seen once, with 1.5% to 1.7% in the top ten. The sample taken for sequencing was peripheral blood. These receptors were obtained from a woman aged 55-69 years with acute or convalescent COVID-19. CDR3s include the opening cysteine and the closing phenylalanine or tryptophan. Each record gives: D gene, clone size, J gene, V gene, CDR3 DNA, CDR3 protein. D genes are given only for firm matches. Clone size is not always given. Where it is, it says once, few, many or a class for expanded clones.

D gene: .
clone size: .
J gene: TRBJ1-2
V gene: TRBV6-2/TRBV6-3
CDR3 DNA: TGTGCCAGCAGTTACTCGTCAGGATACGGAGGCTACACCTTC
CDR3 protein: CASSYSSGYGGYTF

D gene: TRBD2
clone size: .
J gene: TRBJ2-3
V gene: TRBV5-1
CDR3 DNA: TGCGCCAGCAGCTTGGTTAGCGGGGGGGCCTCTAGCACAGATACGCAGTATTTT
CDR3 protein: CASSLVSGGASSTDTQYF

D gene: TRBD1
clone size: .
J gene: TRBJ2-7
V gene: TRBV5-5
CDR3 DNA: TGTGCCAGCAGCTGGGGGGACAGGGAGTACGAGCAGTACTTC
CDR3 protein: CASSWGDREYEQYF

D gene: .
clone size: .
J gene: TRBJ1-1
V gene: TRBV30
CDR3 DNA: TGTGCCTGGAAATCGGAGGGGAGGGACGTCGGGGACACTGAAGCTTTCTTT
CDR3 protein: CAWKSEGRDVGDTEAFF

D gene: .
clone size: .
J gene: TRBJ2-7
V gene: TRBV29-1
CDR3 DNA: TGCAGCGTTGAGGGCAGTTCCTACGAGCAGTACTTC
CDR3 protein: CSVEGSSYEQYF

D gene: .
clone size: .
J gene: TRBJ2-7
V gene: TRBV29-1
CDR3 DNA: TGCAGCGTTGAACTCAGGGACGAGCAGTACTTC
CDR3 protein: CSVELRDEQYF

D gene: .
clone size: .
J gene: TRBJ1-5
V gene: TRBV6-5
CDR3 DNA: TGTGCCAGCAGTTACTCGGCAGGGAATCAGCCCCAGCATTTT
CDR3 protein: CASSYSAGNQPQHF

D gene: TRBD1
clone size: .
J gene: TRBJ1-2
V gene: TRBV7-9
CDR3 DNA: TGTGCCAGCAGCTTCTTGACAGGGGACTATGGCTACACCTTC
CDR3 protein: CASSFLTGDYGYTF

D gene: TRBD2
clone size: .
J gene: TRBJ2-1
V gene: TRBV19
CDR3 DNA: TGTGCCAGTAGTATAGCTTCGTTAGCGGGCTACTACAATGAGCAGTTCTTC
CDR3 protein: CASSIASLAGYYNEQFF

D gene: .
clone size: .
J gene: TRBJ2-5
V gene: TRBV5-6
CDR3 DNA: TGTGCCAGCAGCTTGGATTGGGGGGGCCCGGAGACCCAGTACTTC
CDR3 protein: CASSLDWGGPETQYF

D gene: TRBD1
clone size: .
J gene: TRBJ2-7
V gene: TRBV3-1/TRBV3-2
CDR3 DNA: TGTGCCAGCAGCCAAGTTAGAACAGGGGGCACATACGAGCAGTACTTC
CDR3 protein: CASSQVRTGGTYEQYF

D gene: TRBD1
clone size: .
J gene: TRBJ2-7
V gene: TRBV13
CDR3 DNA: TGTGCCAGCAGCAACGGGGGACAGGGGGCCCACGAGCAGTACTTC
CDR3 protein: CASSNGGQGAHEQYF

D gene: .
clone size: .
J gene: TRBJ1-2
V gene: TRBV7-2
CDR3 DNA: TGTGCCAGCAGCTCAACAGGCGACCTCTATGGCTACACCTTC
CDR3 protein: CASSSTGDLYGYTF

D gene: TRBD1
clone size: .
J gene: TRBJ1-2
V gene: TRBV6-1
CDR3 DNA: TGTGCCAGCAGTGATGGACAGGGGGATGGCTACACCTTC
CDR3 protein: CASSDGQGDGYTF

D gene: TRBD1
clone size: .
J gene: TRBJ1-2
V gene: TRBV9
CDR3 DNA: TGTGCCAGCAGCGTAGTGGCAGGGGGCACGGTTGGCTACACCTTC
CDR3 protein: CASSVVAGGTVGYTF

D gene: .
clone size: once
J gene: TRBJ2-1
V gene: TRBV6-5
CDR3 DNA: TGTGCCACCAGTCGGACTGGATACAATGAGCAGTTCTTC
CDR3 protein: CATSRTGYNEQFF

D gene: .
clone size: .
J gene: TRBJ1-3
V gene: TRBV19
CDR3 DNA: TGTGCCAGTAGTATCAAGGGGCGAAACACCATATATTTT
CDR3 protein: CASSIKGRNTIYF

D gene: TRBD2
clone size: .
J gene: TRBJ2-3
V gene: TRBV7-9
CDR3 DNA: TGTGCCAGCAGCTCCTTAGCGGGGCTAGGAGATACGCAGTATTTT
CDR3 protein: CASSSLAGLGDTQYF

D gene: TRBD2
clone size: .
J gene: TRBJ2-3
V gene: TRBV28
CDR3 DNA: TGTGCCAGCAGTTCAGGACTAGCGCTGAGCACAGATACGCAGTATTTT
CDR3 protein: CASSSGLALSTDTQYF

D gene: .
clone size: .
J gene: TRBJ1-2
V gene: TRBV9
CDR3 DNA: TGTGCCAGCAGCGTGGAACAGGATCCCTATGGCTACACCTTC
CDR3 protein: CASSVEQDPYGYTF

D gene: .
clone size: .
J gene: TRBJ1-4
V gene: TRBV2
CDR3 DNA: TGTGCCAGCAGTGAACCGGGGGGCGAAAAACTGTTTTTT
CDR3 protein: CASSEPGGEKLFF

D gene: TRBD1
clone size: .
J gene: TRBJ1-1
V gene: TRBV6-1
CDR3 DNA: TGTGCCAGCAGTGAACCGACAGGGGTCAACACTGAAGCTTTCTTT
CDR3 protein: CASSEPTGVNTEAFF

D gene: .
clone size: few
J gene: TRBJ2-6
V gene: TRBV5-1
CDR3 DNA: TGCGCCAGCAGCTTCGCAGGGCTAGCTGGGGCCAACGTCCTGACTTTC
CDR3 protein: CASSFAGLAGANVLTF

D gene: .
clone size: .
J gene: TRBJ2-2
V gene: TRBV9
CDR3 DNA: TGTGCCAGCAGCGTTTATGACAGGAACACCGGGGAGCTGTTTTTT
CDR3 protein: CASSVYDRNTGELFF

D gene: .
clone size: .
J gene: TRBJ2-2
V gene: TRBV27
CDR3 DNA: TGTGCCAGCAGTTTGGCGCCTCCCGGCCCAGAGGACACCGGGGAGCTGTTTTTT
CDR3 protein: CASSLAPPGPEDTGELFF

D gene: TRBD2
clone size: .
J gene: TRBJ2-1
V gene: TRBV7-3
CDR3 DNA: TGTGCCAGCAGCCCCTTACGGGGGGATTACAATGAGCAGTTCTTC
CDR3 protein: CASSPLRGDYNEQFF

D gene: TRBD1
clone size: .
J gene: TRBJ2-5
V gene: TRBV5-8
CDR3 DNA: TGTGCCAGCAGTCATCGACAGGGAGAGACCCAGTACTTC
CDR3 protein: CASSHRQGETQYF

D gene: TRBD1
clone size: .
J gene: TRBJ2-7
V gene: TRBV6-2/TRBV6-3
CDR3 DNA: TGTGCCAGCAGTCGTTCCGGGACAGGCTCCTACGAGCAGTACTTC
CDR3 protein: CASSRSGTGSYEQYF

D gene: .
clone size: .
J gene: TRBJ1-2
V gene: TRBV19
CDR3 DNA: TGTGCCAGTCGAGGGGGGGCCGCCGGCTCCTATGGCTACACCTTC
CDR3 protein: CASRGGAAGSYGYTF

D gene: .
clone size: .
J gene: TRBJ2-3
V gene: TRBV11-2
CDR3 DNA: TGTGCCAGCAGCCGAGAACAGATGGGAGATACGCAGTATTTT
CDR3 protein: CASSREQMGDTQYF

D gene: .
clone size: once
J gene: TRBJ1-2
V gene: TRBV14
CDR3 DNA: TGTGCCAGCAGCCAGGCCGAGGGTGGCTACACCTTC
CDR3 protein: CASSQAEGGYTF

D gene: TRBD1
clone size: .
J gene: TRBJ2-5
V gene: TRBV30
CDR3 DNA: TGTGCCTGGAGTGTACCGGGACAGGGAGGGGAGACCCAGTACTTC
CDR3 protein: CAWSVPGQGGETQYF

D gene: .
clone size: .
J gene: TRBJ1-2
V gene: TRBV19
CDR3 DNA: TGTGCCAGTAGTATTCTCGGAGGGGCCGCTGTATATGGCTACACCTTC
CDR3 protein: CASSILGGAAVYGYTF